The T cell receptor beta chain described here comes from a study of blood T cell repertoires in COVID-19. Overall study: T cells, B-cell-depleted T cells, or PBMCs provided the cDNA or gDNA that served as material.

Using immunoSEQ multiplex PCR, the repertoire was profiled, and TCRdb retains in-frame clones only, with some absent. The sample holds approximately 190,000 clones, almost 80% seen once. The germline V gene has CDR1 KGHDR and CDR2 SFDVKD. The CDR3 extends over 20 amino acids. Trimming cost V 9 bases and J 1 base, with 30 bases left between them. Sequencing was carried out using peripheral blood. The receptor was isolated from a man in his sixties with active or convalescent COVID-19. The V call is TRBV24-1, the J call TRBJ2-1; possible D gene TRBD2, 5 bases. For the CDR3, the DNA is TGTGCCACCTCCTTATCGACGGGGTCTCGTCGTAGTGCGTCCTACAATGAGCAGTTCTTC. Translating it yields CATSLSTGSRRSASYNEQFF.